A single sample is the source of the 9 T cell receptor beta chains below, sequenced in a study of shared clonotypes between healthy human individuals. Using immunoSEQ multiplex PCR, the repertoire was profiled, and TCRdb retains in-frame clones only, with some absent. The table records about 2 million clones, roughly 95% of them present only once. CD45RO-negative CD8 cells positively selected for CCR7 made up the naive population, which excluded terminally differentiated effector memory CD45RA+ cells. The source material was naive CD8+ T cells sorted from blood. The source of these receptors is a man between 18 and 29 years old in good health.

This chain connects TRBV5-6 to TRBJ2-1; 7 bases are a match to TRBD1. Germline-derived CDR1 and CDR2 are SGHDT and YYEEEE. The CDR3 has 13 amino acids. Unmatched junction bases numbered 2, after V lost 0 bases and J lost 8 bases. Here the CDR3 DNA reads TGTGCCAGCAGCTTGGAGGGGGCCTATGAGCAGTTCTTC. This encodes CASSLEGAYEQFF.

CDR3 amino acids: CASSLVGGELGENIQYF. As DNA, the CDR3 is TGTGCCAGCAGCTTAGTAGGGGGCGAATTAGGAGAAAACATTCAGTACTTC. The chain couples TRBV13 to TRBJ2-4, with 7 bases lining up with TRBD1. The CDR3 has 17 amino acids. Germline V gene lookup returns CDR1 PRHDT and CDR2 FYEKMQ (reference sequence). Trimming took 1 base from V and 5 from J; bases not matched to a gene: 11.

The chain couples TRBV6-5 to TRBJ1-1; the D gene is possibly TRBD1 (6 bases). The CDR3 spans 14 residues. The ends were cut back, 4 bases at V and 4 bases at J, with 13 bases in the middle. Germline CDR1 and CDR2: MNHEY and SVGAGI. The CDR3 here is CASSFWGGGTEAFF. The CDR3, as DNA: TGTGCCAGCAGTTTTTGGGGGGGCGGCACTGAAGCTTTCTTT.

The chain joins TRBV10-2 to TRBJ2-1; maybe TRBD2 (6 bases). From germline, CDR1 is WSHSY and CDR2 SAAADI. Trimming cost V 3 bases and J 6 bases, with 12 bases left between them. This CDR3 is built from 14 residues. The CDR3 DNA is TGCGCCAGCAGTGAACTAGCAGCCCCCAATGAGCAGTTCTTC. Translated, it gives CASSELAAPNEQFF.

The chain recombines TRBV6-1 with TRBJ1-1; D not certain. CDR1 and CDR2 (germline): MNHNS, SASEGT. Trimming took 4 bases from V and 1 from J, leaving 4 bases between them. The CDR3 is made up of 12 amino acids. This CDR3 reads CASSVSNTEAFF. CDR3 DNA: TGTGCCAGCAGTGTATCGAACACTGAAGCTTTCTTT.

This chain uses TRBV19 with TRBJ2-7; 11 bases are shared with TRBD1. This CDR3 has 14 amino acids. The germline gives CDR1 LNHDA, CDR2 SQIVND (reference sequence). The V segment lost 3 bases and the J segment 10 bases; nucleotides outside the gene matches: 8. The CDR3 reads CASSMWPGQGEQYF. DNA of the CDR3: TGTGCCAGTAGTATGTGGCCGGGACAGGGGGAACAGTACTTC.

The CDR3 nucleotides read TGTGCCAGCCTCTTAACCGGGGAGCTGTTTTTT. Translating gives CASLLTGELFF. This rearrangement joins TRBV7-9 to TRBJ2-2; D gene unclear. Germline values: CDR1 SEHNR, CDR2 FQNEAQ (reference sequence). There are 11 residues in the CDR3. V dropped 8 bases and J dropped 5 bases, with 6 bases sitting between them.

The chain joins TRBV28 to TRBJ2-7; no reliable D call. The germline gives CDR1 MDHEN, CDR2 SYDVKM. V lost 2 bases and J lost 1, with 6 bases in between. This CDR3 region has 13 residues. CDR3 sequence (DNA): TGTGCCAGCAGTTTAGCGGAGTCCTACGAGCAGTACTTC. It translates to CASSLAESYEQYF.

The chain carries TRBV6-6 and TRBJ1-1; no definite D call. The V and J ends lost 8 bases and 7 bases respectively, with 17 bases between them. Germline V CDR1 and CDR2: MNHNY, SVGAGI (reference sequence). This CDR3 is 13 amino acids long. This CDR3 reads CASGIPRTDEAFF. Here the CDR3 DNA reads TGTGCCAGCGGCATCCCCCGGACGGATGAAGCTTTCTTT.